This T cell receptor beta chain was captured by sequencing in a study of blood T cell repertoires in COVID-19 (dated by TCRdb to between 2020 and 2021). About the study as a whole: The collaborator samples originated in the United States, Italy and Spain and spanned the acute and convalescent phases of COVID-19. The material from the prospective study consisted of cDNA or gDNA derived from T cells, B-cell-depleted T cells, or PBMCs. Subjects who had been exposed to COVID-19, were actively infected with it, or had recovered from it provided the deeply sampled blood TCRbeta repertoires that made up the dataset. The repertoires were released in a freely available public database meant as a resource for research on the immune response to SARS-CoV-2. The samples were drawn from the first 160 participants of the ongoing ImmuneRACE study and from 1,200 or so subjects provided by 6 global collaborators. Nearly every sample came with metadata listing a de-identified subject ID, COVID-19 status, age in years and sex. Where available, HLA class I and class II types were taken from metadata supplied by the sample provider and were not determined by assay-based typing.

Broad study findings and their caveats: The amount of clinical and demographic metadata varied by source and participant and was provided uncurated.

Whole blood was collected in K2EDTA tubes by collaborating institutions according to the institutions' own protocols. For TCRbeta analysis, collaborator samples were shipped as frozen whole blood, as isolated PBMCs, or as DNA extracted from either sample type. The immunoSEQ Assay, a bias-controlled multiplex PCR, was used to amplify TCRbeta CDR3 regions from genomic DNA. Concerning the study's data processing: The number of nucleated cells in each sample was estimated by amplification of reference gene primers within the assay. To quantify the absolute abundance of each unique TCRbeta CDR3 rearrangement, sequence reads were collapsed and filtered. For each sample, productive Simpson clonality was calculated as the square root of Simpson's diversity index over productive rearrangements. TCRdb stores this immuneACCESS table with in-frame sequences only. Part of the clones is absent; in the studies checked, under half of the shortfall reflects unresolved V genes, and no reason is known for the rest. That table gives V, J and clone size, and the DNA gave D and trimming. This sample is represented by over 55,000 clones; about 75% of them were singletons. 25% to 35% of the sample rests with the top ten.

The germline V gene gives CDR1 as SGHVS and CDR2 as FQNEAQ. The germline ends are 14 bases apart after V is trimmed by 1 base and J by 8 bases. The CDR3 runs 15 amino acids, cysteine and phenylalanine included. Of all the DNA, just the CDR3 is kept, 45 bases in frame from base 1. Notes on this clone: Its antigen has not been determined. No base-level quality is on record; no much larger clone is a single base apart.

The material sequenced was peripheral blood. The chain is assembled from TRBV7-8 and TRBJ1-4, with a tentative D gene TRBD1 over 5 matching bases. This receptor was identified in a human donor in a cohort sampled during active COVID-19. The CDR3 corresponds to CASSLDRTSKEKLFF. The nucleotides read TGTGCCAGCAGCTTAGACAGGACCAGCAAAGAAAAACTGTTTTTT.